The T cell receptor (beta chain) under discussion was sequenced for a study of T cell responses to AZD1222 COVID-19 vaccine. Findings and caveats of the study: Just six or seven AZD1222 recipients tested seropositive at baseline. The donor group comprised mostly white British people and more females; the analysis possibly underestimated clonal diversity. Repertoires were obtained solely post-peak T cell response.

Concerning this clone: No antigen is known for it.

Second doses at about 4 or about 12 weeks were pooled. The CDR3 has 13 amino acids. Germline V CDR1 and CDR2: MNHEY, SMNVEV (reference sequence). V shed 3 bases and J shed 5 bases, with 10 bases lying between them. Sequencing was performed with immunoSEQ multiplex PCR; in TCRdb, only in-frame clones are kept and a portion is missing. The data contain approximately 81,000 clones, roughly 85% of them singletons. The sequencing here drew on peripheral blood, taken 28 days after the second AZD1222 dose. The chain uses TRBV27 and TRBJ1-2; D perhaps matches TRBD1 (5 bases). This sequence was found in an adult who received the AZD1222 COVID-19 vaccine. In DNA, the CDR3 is TGTGCCAGCAGTTTCGGGGCGGCATATGGCTACACCTTC. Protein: CASSFGAAYGYTF.